The 32 T cell receptor beta chains reported below all come from one sample, sequenced in a study of T cells expressing NK-cell markers. TCRdb reanalyzed the 5' RACE reads and collapses them to one entry per CDR3 protein, without DNA. This table lists about 460,000 distinct CDR3 sequences. The sequenced sample consisted of blood T cells: a sorted CD56 or NKG2C T cell subset, CD4+ or CD8+ T cells, or bulk PBMC T cells (not recorded which). All receptors derive from a woman aged 50 to 60 in good health.

The V and J genes are TRBV2 and TRBJ2-5; TCRdb gives TRBD1 as the D gene, but with no DNA this cannot be confirmed. The CDR3 runs 13 residues. The germline V gene has CDR1 SNHLY and CDR2 FYNNEI. The CDR3 is CARGGQDRETQYF.

The chain links TRBV6-1 to TRBJ2-1; TCRdb designates TRBD2, a call that cannot be tested without DNA. CDR3 length: 15 residues. Germline CDR1 and CDR2: MNHNS and SASEGT. CDR3 region: CASIGPYNRRDEQFF.

The chain's CDR3 is CSVGGIGTGKNIQYF. The rearrangement uses TRBV29-1 and TRBJ2-4; TCRdb gives TRBD1 as the D gene, but with no DNA this cannot be confirmed. Germline V CDR1 and CDR2: SQVTM, ANQGSEA. The CDR3 has 15 residues.

The genes are TRBV6-1 and TRBJ2-6; TCRdb returns TRBD1, unconfirmable since there is no DNA. CDR1 and CDR2 from the germline V gene are MNHNS and SASEGT. This CDR3 is 17 amino acids long. CDR3 region: CASSEEDTGTGANVLTF.

The chain carries TRBV3-1 and TRBJ2-5; as DNA is missing, the TRBD1 call by TCRdb cannot be tested. The length of the CDR3 is 15 residues. Germline CDR1 is LGHDT and CDR2 is YNNKEL (reference sequence). The CDR3 here is CASSLRAAAGETQYF.

CDR3 residues: CASSVVAGGPHEQFF. This chain connects TRBV9 to TRBJ2-1; with no DNA, the TCRdb D assignment of TRBD2 cannot be verified. Germline V gene sequence: CDR1 SGDLS, CDR2 YYNGEE. The CDR3 is 15 amino acids. The complete variable domain, with remaining parts taken from reference TRBV9 and TRBJ2-1, reads DSGVTQTPKHLITATGQRVTLRCSPRSGDLSVYWYQQSLDQGLQFLIQYYNGEERAKGNILERFSAQQFPDLHSELNLSSLELGDSALYFCASSVVAGGPHEQFFGPGTRLTVL.

This chain links TRBV20-1 with TRBJ2-7; no DNA is available, so the TRBD2 call from TCRdb remains unchecked. Germline loops: CDR1 DFQATT, CDR2 SNEGSKA (reference sequence). This CDR3 region has 14 residues. The chain's CDR3 is CSAPYSGRGEEQYF.

The chain uses TRBV29-1 and TRBJ1-6; TCRdb indicates TRBD1, and absent DNA this call remains unverified. The CDR3 covers 15 residues. Germline CDR1 and CDR2: SQVTM and ANQGSEA. CDR3 sequence: CSVGAGTGGDSPLHF.

The chain combines TRBV4-1 with TRBJ1-1; TCRdb's D call, TRBD1, is unchecked because there is no DNA. Germline values: CDR1 MGHRA, CDR2 YSYEKL. The CDR3 covers 14 residues. This chain's CDR3 is CASSQPRQGPEAFF.

The chain employs TRBV28 and TRBJ2-2; TCRdb names TRBD1, which stays unverified in the absence of DNA. The CDR3 spans 14 residues. Germline CDR1 reads MDHEN; CDR2 reads SYDVKM. CDR3 in amino acids: CASRDRLRTGELFF.

V is TRBV5-6 and J is TRBJ1-2; TCRdb's assignment of TRBD1 cannot be checked, as there is no DNA. This CDR3 is built from 13 residues. Germline assignment: CDR1 SGHDT and CDR2 YYEEEE. The CDR3 here is CASIADRDNGYTF.

V is TRBV2 and J is TRBJ1-6. Per the germline V gene, CDR1 is SNHLY and CDR2 is FYNNEI. The CDR3 is 12 residues long. CDR3 region: CASSTEPAALHF.

This rearrangement joins TRBV5-1 to TRBJ2-3; TCRdb returns TRBD2, unconfirmable since there is no DNA. Germline assignment: CDR1 SGHRS and CDR2 YFSETQ. This CDR3 comprises 16 residues. The CDR3 loop reads CASRSFGREITDTQYF.

The gene calls are TRBV18 and TRBJ2-5. This CDR3 region has 13 residues. The germline CDR1 and CDR2 sequences are KGHSH and LQKENI. CDR3 sequence: CASSPTAPETQYF. The full variable domain, in which reference TRBV18 and TRBJ2-5 provide the parts outside the CDR3, is NAGVMQNPRHLVRRRGQEARLRCSPMKGHSHVYWYRQLPEEGLKFMVYLQKENIIDESGMPKERFSAEFPKEGPSILRIQQVVRGDSAAYFCASSPTAPETQYFGPGTRLLVL.

This rearrangement joins TRBV5-1 to TRBJ2-7; lacking DNA, the TRBD2 call made by TCRdb goes unchecked. Germline V CDR1 and CDR2: SGHRS, YFSETQ. This CDR3 spans 17 amino acids. The chain's CDR3 is CASSSPRSGRSPYEQYF.

This chain uses TRBV7-9 with TRBJ2-1. Per the germline V gene, CDR1 is SEHNR and CDR2 is FQNEAQ (reference sequence). The CDR3 length is 11 residues. CDR3: CASSLLSKAFF.

This chain joins TRBV9 and TRBJ2-3; as DNA is missing, the TRBD2 call by TCRdb cannot be tested. The CDR3 has 13 residues. Per germline, CDR1 SGDLS and CDR2 YYNGEE. The CDR3 is CASSVVATSPQYF. Full variable domain (outside the CDR3, taken from reference TRBV9 and TRBJ2-3): DSGVTQTPKHLITATGQRVTLRCSPRSGDLSVYWYQQSLDQGLQFLIQYYNGEERAKGNILERFSAQQFPDLHSELNLSSLELGDSALYFCASSVVATSPQYFGPGTRLTVL.

The gene calls are TRBV27 and TRBJ1-4; TCRdb reports TRBD1, a call that lacks DNA to check it against. This CDR3 has 19 amino acids. The germline gives CDR1 MNHEY, CDR2 SMNVEV (reference sequence). The CDR3 sequence: CASSLSSTLTGLPQPKLFF.

The J gene is TRBJ2-5, the V gene TRBV29-1; TCRdb outputs TRBD1, but without DNA this stays unchecked. This CDR3 spans 12 amino acids. Germline V lookup: CDR1 SQVTM, CDR2 ANQGSEA. CDR3: CSVVRGGETQYF.

V gene TRBV9 combines with J gene TRBJ2-2; absent DNA, TCRdb's TRBD1 call cannot be checked. CDR3 length: 19 residues. CDR1 is SGDLS, CDR2 YYNGEE, per germline. The CDR3 region is CASSLQSVGTGGFTGELFF.

The chain recombines TRBV5-1 with TRBJ2-2. Germline V gene lookup returns CDR1 SGHRS and CDR2 YFSETQ. This CDR3 is built from 17 residues. CDR3 loop: CASSLGTEYTNTGELFF.

The gene calls are TRBV12-3 or TRBV12-4 and TRBJ1-2; without DNA, the TCRdb call of TRBD1 cannot be checked. The CDR3 consists of 15 residues. CDR3: CASSLSPSTGRGYTF.

This rearrangement joins TRBV3-1 to TRBJ2-7. Germline V lookup: CDR1 LGHDT, CDR2 YNNKEL (reference sequence). The CDR3 covers 13 residues. This chain's CDR3 is CASSQVDHREQYF.

The rearrangement links TRBV20-1 to TRBJ2-5; absent DNA, TCRdb's TRBD1 call cannot be checked. There are 13 residues in the CDR3. CDR1 and CDR2 (germline): DFQATT, SNEGSKA (reference sequence). The CDR3 reads CSPFAGFSETQYF.

The chain has TRBV20-1 and TRBJ1-1. CDR3 size: 13 residues. Per germline, CDR1 DFQATT and CDR2 SNEGSKA (reference sequence). CDR3: CSARDVPRTEAFF.

The chain couples TRBV21-1 to TRBJ2-5; TCRdb selects TRBD1, and the lack of DNA leaves this call unchecked. TRBV21-1 is assigned pseudogene status. There are 14 residues in the CDR3. The CDR3 is CASSARQGEETQYF.

The chain is built from TRBV5-5 and TRBJ2-2. In germline, CDR1 is SGHKS, CDR2 YYEKEE (reference sequence). There are 15 residues in the CDR3. The CDR3 reads CASSRNPGSTGELFF.

This CDR3 is CASSFLPGQGIGTGELFF. The gene calls are TRBV11-1 and TRBJ2-2; TCRdb gives TRBD1 as the D gene, but with no DNA this cannot be confirmed. The CDR3 length is 18 residues. Germline V gives CDR1 SGHAT, CDR2 FQDESV (reference sequence).

The chain carries TRBV10-1 and TRBJ2-7. CDR1 and CDR2 (germline): WNHNN, SYGVQD (reference sequence). This CDR3 has 14 residues. CDR3 sequence: CASSEGRHSYEQYF.

The rearrangement uses TRBV19 and TRBJ1-5; the D call of TRBD1 rests on TCRdb alone, since no DNA is present to check it. The CDR3 is 14 amino acids. Germline V gene lookup returns CDR1 LNHDA and CDR2 SQIVND (reference sequence). CDR3 loop: CATTFRDSNQPQHF. Full variable domain (rest looked up from reference TRBV19 and TRBJ1-5): DGGITQSPKYLFRKEGQNVTLSCEQNLNHDAMYWYRQDPGQGLRLIYYSQIVNDFQKGDIAEGYSVSREKKESFPLTVTSAQKNPTAFYLCATTFRDSNQPQHFGDGTRLSIL.

V and J are TRBV2 and TRBJ2-2. This CDR3 contains 13 residues. CDR1 SNHLY and CDR2 FYNNEI come from the germline V gene. The CDR3 reads CASRTLLTGELFF. Filled out from reference TRBV2 and TRBJ2-2, the complete variable domain reads EPEVTQTPSHQVTQMGQEVILRCVPISNHLYFYWYRQILGQKVEFLVSFYNNEISEKSEIFDDQFSVERPDGSNFTLKIRSTKLEDSAMYFCASRTLLTGELFFGEGSRLTVL.

V and J are TRBV7-8 and TRBJ2-5; TCRdb picks TRBD1, but there is no DNA to check that call. The CDR3 runs 13 residues. CDR1 and CDR2 (germline): SGHVS, FQNEAQ. The CDR3 sequence: CASSSRAIRDQYF.